The clone carrying this TCR beta chain occurred a few times. During its preparation, the TCRbeta library received unique molecular identifiers. In TCRdb, the PCR reads were re-called with MiXCR into one record per CDR3 protein. The table records a few hundred thousand distinct CDR3 sequences, 10% of them present only once. The data derive from a study of T-cell reconstitution after alpha-beta-depleted transplantation in children. CDR3 length: 12 amino acids. Per germline, CDR1 MNHNS and CDR2 SASEGT. Losses at the gene ends were 10 bases for V and 4 bases for J; bases not matched to a gene: 7. The J gene is TRBJ2-7, the V gene TRBV6-1, with TRBD1 matching 7 bases. Here the sequenced sample was PBMCs from the stem cell graft donor, taken from the stem cell graft. The sequence was collected from a human donor who donated a stem cell graft to a child with acute lymphoblastic leukemia. CDR3 coding DNA: TGTGCCACCCGGGACAGTAGGTACGAGCAGTACTTC. Protein sequence: CATRDSRYEQYF.